The next 4 T cell receptor beta chains were all read from a single sample in a study of PD-L1 blockade in urothelial cancer. Time point noted: pretreatment peripheral blood. Clones were sequenced by immunoSEQ multiplex PCR, and TCRdb holds only the in-frame ones, with some missing. This table has about 93,000 clones, about 90% appearing once. Material: PBMCs, obtained around atezolizumab (anti-PD-L1) treatment. All receptors derive from a man aged 55 to 69 with urothelial cancer.

The chain carries TRBV19 and TRBJ2-1, with 8 positions matching TRBD2. The germline CDR1 and CDR2 sequences are LNHDA and SQIVND (reference sequence). Losses at the gene ends were 5 bases for V and 8 bases for J; bases not matched to a gene: 5. The CDR3 runs to 13 residues. The CDR3 protein is CASSVGRAYEQFF. CDR3 DNA sequence: TGTGCCAGTAGTGTCGGGAGGGCCTATGAGCAGTTCTTC.

The chain combines TRBV2 with TRBJ2-3; D remains ambiguous. Looked up from germline, CDR1 is SNHLY and CDR2 is FYNNEI. The CDR3 runs 12 residues. Trimming shortened V by 1 base and J by 7 bases, and 6 bases separated the two germline ends. The CDR3 nucleotides read TGTGCCAGCAGTGAAGACCTATATACGCAGTATTTT. Protein product: CASSEDLYTQYF.

The J gene is TRBJ1-4, the V gene TRBV19; the match to TRBD1 covers 9 bases. Losses at the gene ends were 9 bases for V and 3 bases for J; bases not matched to a gene: 2. This CDR3 is built from 13 residues. Germline V gene data show CDR1 as LNHDA and CDR2 as SQIVND (reference sequence). CDR3 bases: TGTGCCAGCCGGGACAGGGCTAATGAAAAACTGTTTTTT. This encodes CASRDRANEKLFF.

This rearrangement joins TRBV7-3 to TRBJ2-7; 13 bases are shared with TRBD2. The germline gives CDR1 SGHTA, CDR2 FQGTGA. The V segment lost 5 bases and the J segment 2 bases; nucleotides outside the gene matches: 3. This CDR3 region has 15 residues. The CDR3 loop is CASSDTSGGAYEQYF. The DNA of the CDR3 is TGTGCCAGCAGCGACACTAGCGGGGGGGCCTACGAGCAGTACTTC.